This T cell receptor beta chain is from a study of shared clonotypes between healthy human individuals. Study results and limitations: Naive CD4 clonotypes overlapped across several donors at 4.5% to 5.5%. The study drew on few donors, limiting represented genetic and exposure-history diversity.

The assay was immunoSEQ multiplex PCR, and TCRdb's table has in-frame clones only and misses some. The table records approximately 1,500,000 clones, roughly 98% of them present only once. The CDR3 spans 15 residues. CDR1 is MNHEY and CDR2 is SMNVEV in the germline V gene (reference sequence). With 6 bases removed from V and 2 bases from J, the gap between germline ends came to 16 bases. With respect to this clone: The target antigen is unknown.

The sample comprised naive CD4+ T cells sorted from blood. Indicated subset: CD45RA+ positively selected. The chain combines TRBV27 with TRBJ1-2; D call uncertain. The receptor was derived from a man between 25 and 39 years old in good health. The CDR3 bases are TGTGCCAGCAGCTTCGTTCCCTTAGGGAACTATGGCTACACCTTC. Translation gives CASSFVPLGNYGYTF.